A selection of T cell receptor beta chains follows, all from one sample in a study of cytomegalovirus exposure and HLA in healthy donors. Sequencing was performed with immunoSEQ multiplex PCR; in TCRdb, only in-frame clones are kept and a portion is missing. This sample has 110,000 to 150,000 clones; approximately 70% occur once, and the top ten carry 2.1%. The sample was PBMCs. The source of these receptors is a woman aged 55-70 years in good health and CMV-seropositive. The CDR3 runs from the conserved cysteine through the conserved F or W. D genes are given only for firm matches. The listing skips clone size in some rows; elsewhere it reads once, few, many or a size class.

TRBV14	TRBJ2-7	.	.	TGTGCCAGCAGCCAACCGAGCTACGAGCAGTACTTC	CASSQPSYEQYF
TRBV5-1	TRBJ1-3	.	.	TGCGCCAGCAGCTTGGTTTTCTCAGGGGATCTCGGAAACACCATATATTTT	CASSLVFSGDLGNTIYF
TRBV6-1	TRBJ1-4	.	.	TGTGCCAGCAGTCAAAGGAGAGAAAAACTGTTTTTT	CASSQRREKLFF
TRBV12-5	TRBJ2-5	once	.	TGTGCTAGTGGTTTGGGGTCTACGGAGACCCAGTACTTC	CASGLGSTETQYF
TRBV19	TRBJ1-4	.	TRBD1	TGTGCCAGTAGTTGGACAGGGGGGGAAAAACTGTTTTTT	CASSWTGGEKLFF
TRBV20-1	TRBJ1-2	.	.	TGCAGTGCTAGACATTATGGCTACACCTTC	CSARHYGYTF
TRBV28	TRBJ1-4	.	.	TGTGCCAGCAGTTTAGTCGCAGGGGCTAATGAAAAACTGTTTTTT	CASSLVAGANEKLFF
TRBV5-1	TRBJ1-5	.	TRBD1	TGCGCCAGCAGCTTGACAGGGGATAGCAATCAGCCCCAGCATTTT	CASSLTGDSNQPQHF
TRBV5-1	TRBJ1-1	.	.	TGCGCCAGCAGCTTGGTTGCAGGGAACACTGAAGCTTTCTTT	CASSLVAGNTEAFF
TRBV29-1	TRBJ1-1	.	TRBD1	TGCAGCGTTACAGGGGGGTCGGCTGAAGCTTTCTTT	CSVTGGSAEAFF
TRBV30	TRBJ2-7	.	TRBD2	TGTGCCTTTCGGGAGGGACTAGCGGGGATCTACGAGCAGTACTTC	CAFREGLAGIYEQYF
TRBV5-1	TRBJ1-2	.	TRBD1	TGCGCCAGCAGCACCGGGACAGTCGGAGGTGGCTACACCTTC	CASSTGTVGGGYTF
TRBV4-1	TRBJ1-2	.	.	TGCGCCAGCAGCCAAGATAGCGAAGGCGGCTATGGCTACACCTTC	CASSQDSEGGYGYTF
TRBV29-1	TRBJ1-2	few	.	TGCAGCGTGCGAGGATTCGCTAACTATGGCTACACCTTC	CSVRGFANYGYTF
TRBV6-5	TRBJ2-1	.	TRBD2	TGTGCCAGCAGTTACTCCAGCGGGAGGGCCAATGAGCAGTTCTTC	CASSYSSGRANEQFF
TRBV27	TRBJ2-7	few	TRBD2	TGTGCCAGCAGTTTATCGAAGTCTAGCGGGCTAAGGGAGCAGTACTTC	CASSLSKSSGLREQYF
TRBV28	TRBJ1-5	.	.	TGTGCCAGCATTCCCTCCGGGCAGGGCGCTCAGCCCCAGCATTTT	CASIPSGQGAQPQHF
TRBV29-1	TRBJ2-7	.	TRBD1	TGCAGCGTCACGCTAAAGGACAGGGAAGACGAGCAGTACTTC	CSVTLKDREDEQYF
TRBV2	TRBJ2-5	once	.	TGTGCCAGCATGGGGACTCCGCGGGAGACCCAGTACTTC	CASMGTPRETQYF
TRBV28	TRBJ1-5	.	TRBD1	TGTGCCAGCAATACACAGGGGGGCAATCAGCCCCAGCATTTT	CASNTQGGNQPQHF
TRBV30	TRBJ1-1	.	.	TGTGCCTGGACCTTCGGGGGTCCGACTGAAGCTTTCTTT	CAWTFGGPTEAFF
TRBV10-3	TRBJ1-1	.	TRBD1	TGTGCCATCAGCGACAGGGAGACTGAAGCTTTCTTT	CAISDRETEAFF
TRBV5-4	TRBJ2-7	.	TRBD1	TGTGCCAGCAGCTCGATCGGGACAGGGGGCTACGAGCAGTACTTC	CASSSIGTGGYEQYF
TRBV7-8	TRBJ2-1	.	TRBD2	TGTGCCAGCGGAAAGGGACTAGCAGTGGATGAGCAGTTCTTC	CASGKGLAVDEQFF